These 21 T cell receptor beta chains were all obtained from the same sample, sequenced in a study of blood T cell repertoires in COVID-19. The data were produced by immunoSEQ multiplex PCR, yet TCRdb's version contains in-frame clones alone and is incomplete. The sample consists of 350,000 or so clones, around 87% of them appearing once. The sequencing sample was made of peripheral blood. Source of these receptors: a man younger than 30 with active or convalescent COVID-19.

The genes are TRBV27 and TRBJ1-2, with D perhaps matching TRBD1 (6 bases). From germline, CDR1 is MNHEY and CDR2 SMNVEV (reference sequence). V lost 6 bases, J lost 0 bases, and 14 bases lay in between. CDR3 length equals 15 residues. The CDR3 bases are TGTGCCAGCAGCGCCCAGGGGTGGGCTAACTATGGCTACACCTTC. Encoded protein: CASSAQGWANYGYTF.

This clone has only one observation. The J gene is TRBJ1-2, the V gene TRBV29-1, with D possibly TRBD1 on 5 matching bases. With 4 bases removed from V and 7 bases from J, the gap between germline ends came to 13 bases. In germline, CDR1 is SQVTM, CDR2 ANQGSEA. This CDR3 is 12 amino acids long. CDR3 loop: CSVVFPGGGYTF. The DNA of the CDR3 is TGCAGCGTTGTTTTTCCGGGGGGTGGCTACACCTTC.

CDR3 DNA: TGTGCCAGCAGCAGCCGATATCCGGGACAGGGGCTTTTTAGCAATCAGCCCCAGCATTTT. This sequence encodes CASSSRYPGQGLFSNQPQHF. The chain carries TRBV21-1 and TRBJ1-5; the DNA was not compared with TRBD1, the D call given in the table. TRBV21-1 has pseudogene status. This CDR3 has 20 amino acids.

The chain recombines TRBV7-8 with TRBJ2-1, with TRBD2 matching 7 bases. The CDR3 is made up of 16 amino acids. Germline assignment: CDR1 SGHVS and CDR2 FQNEAQ. The V segment lost 0 bases and the J segment 7 bases; nucleotides outside the gene matches: 9. This CDR3 is CASSLAWPGGANEQFF. The DNA for the CDR3 is TGTGCCAGCAGCTTAGCGTGGCCGGGAGGCGCAAATGAGCAGTTCTTC. The entire variable domain, with the rest obtained from reference TRBV7-8 and TRBJ2-1, is as follows: GAGVSQSPRYKVAKRGQDVALRCDPISGHVSLFWYQQALGQGPEFLTYFQNEAQLDKSGLPSDRFFAERPEGSVSTLKIQRTQQEDSAVYLCASSLAWPGGANEQFFGPGTRLTVL.

The chain uses TRBV20-1 and TRBJ2-7; D ambiguous. Germline values: CDR1 DFQATT, CDR2 SNEGSKA (reference sequence). Trimming took 6 bases from V and 0 from J, leaving 6 bases between them. The CDR3 covers 11 residues. Written as DNA, the CDR3 is TGCAGTGCCTTTTTCTCCTACGAGCAGTACTTC. This codes for CSAFFSYEQYF.

The V call is TRBV2, the J call TRBJ2-7; tentative D call: TRBD1 (6 bases). The CDR3 is 15 amino acids. Germline V gene data show CDR1 as SNHLY and CDR2 as FYNNEI. The V end lost 3 bases, the J end lost 2 bases, and 14 bases lay between the germline ends. CDR3 protein: CASSDQAGATYEQYF. DNA of the CDR3: TGTGCCAGCAGTGATCAGGCAGGGGCCACCTACGAGCAGTACTTC.

J is TRBJ2-7 and V is TRBV6-2 or TRBV6-3; no firm D call. Germline lookup yields CDR1 MNHEY and CDR2 SVGEGT. CDR3 size: 14 residues. Trimming took 0 bases from V and 2 from J, leaving 8 bases between them. The CDR3 region has the DNA TGTGCCAGCAGTTACTCGGCAGATACCTACGAGCAGTACTTC. Amino acid sequence: CASSYSADTYEQYF.

This clone was observed once. The chain combines TRBV9 with TRBJ2-7; D possibly corresponds to TRBD2 (6 bases). Trimming pared 4 bases from V and 6 bases from J, leaving 14 bases between. CDR3 size: 13 residues. Germline loops: CDR1 SGDLS, CDR2 YYNGEE. CDR3 nucleotide sequence: TGTGCCAGCAGCCCAGGAGGGGCGGGCGAGCAGTACTTC. This encodes CASSPGGAGEQYF.

The J gene is TRBJ2-5, the V gene TRBV6-1; D is perhaps TRBD2 (5 bases). Germline-derived CDR1 and CDR2 are MNHNS and SASEGT. This CDR3 has 16 amino acids. With 3 bases removed from V and 4 bases from J, the gap between germline ends came to 18 bases. The CDR3 protein is CASSDRSGGVSETQYF. CDR3 bases: TGTGCCAGCAGTGATCGGAGCGGCGGAGTGTCAGAGACCCAGTACTTC.

About this clone itself: Distinct nucleotide sequences in the sample also encode this CDR3. V usage is TRBV28 and J usage is TRBJ2-7; the D is unclear. The CDR3 is made up of 12 amino acids. The germline gives CDR1 MDHEN, CDR2 SYDVKM. V was clipped by 3 bases and J by 1 base, with 4 bases between them. CDR3 DNA sequence: TGTGCCAGCAGTTTTATATCCTACGAGCAGTACTTC. It specifies CASSFISYEQYF. The full variable domain, its missing parts supplied by reference TRBV28 and TRBJ2-7, is DVKVTQSSRYLVKRTGEKVFLECVQDMDHENMFWYRQDPGLGLRLIYFSYDVKMKEKGDIPEGYSVSREKKERFSLILESASTNQTSMYLCASSFISYEQYFGPGTRLTVT.

This clone was observed a single time. The J gene is TRBJ2-5, the V gene TRBV5-6; TRBD2 matches at 9 bases. This CDR3 is 15 amino acids long. J was trimmed by 4 bases and V by 1 base; bases with no gene match: 5. CDR1 and CDR2 (germline): SGHDT, YYEEEE. CDR3 nucleotides: TGTGCCAGCAGCTTGCTAGCGGGATCCAGAGAGACCCAGTACTTC. It codes for CASSLLAGSRETQYF.

The chain has TRBV11-2 and TRBJ2-7; 12 positions match TRBD2. The germline V gene has CDR1 SGHAT and CDR2 FQNNGV. The CDR3 totals 15 residues. With 5 bases clipped from V and 3 bases from J, the junction kept 5 bases outside the gene matches. The CDR3 DNA follows: TGTGCCAGCAGCCTGTGGACTAGCGGGATCTACGAGCAGTACTTC. Translating gives CASSLWTSGIYEQYF.

This chain connects TRBV7-5 to TRBJ1-6; the table's D call, TRBD1, was not checked against the DNA. TRBV7-5 is a documented pseudogene. CDR3 length: 16 residues. CDR3 sequence: CARSAQGTYYNSPLHF. CDR3 bases: TGTGCCAGAAGCGCCCAGGGCACATACTATAATTCACCCCTCCACTTT.

The rearrangement links TRBV6-2 or TRBV6-3 to TRBJ2-3; perhaps TRBD2 as D (5 bases). This CDR3 is built from 16 residues. Per germline, CDR1 MNHEY and CDR2 SVGEGT. The germline V and J ends were trimmed by 6 bases and 0 bases, with 16 bases remaining between them. CDR3 protein: CASSPTERPSTDTQYF. CDR3 sequence (DNA): TGTGCCAGCAGCCCGACTGAGCGGCCAAGCACAGATACGCAGTATTTT.

This clone was picked up one time. The CDR3 nucleotides read TGTGCCAGCAGTTGGCTGAACACTGAAGCTTTCTTT. Protein: CASSWLNTEAFF. This sequence joins TRBV12-3 or TRBV12-4 and TRBJ1-1, with D uncertain. This CDR3 has 12 residues. The V gene lost 4 bases and the J gene lost 0 bases, with 3 bases spanning the gap.

CDR3 sequence: CSAKNGETQYF. The CDR3 DNA follows: TGCAGTGCCAAGAACGGGGAGACCCAGTACTTC. This sequence joins TRBV20-1 and TRBJ2-5; D remains unclear. The germline V gene encodes CDR1 DFQATT and CDR2 SNEGSKA (reference sequence). Between the trimmed V and J ends, which lost 6 bases and 5 bases, there was a span of 10 bases. The CDR3 covers 11 residues.

The rearrangement joins TRBV7-3 to TRBJ2-5; maybe TRBD2 (6 bases). In germline, CDR1 is SGHTA, CDR2 FQGTGA. The CDR3 loop spans 15 amino acids. V lost 5 bases to trimming and J lost 5 bases, with 18 bases between them. The CDR3 sequence is CASSARRGVGETQYF. CDR3 DNA sequence: TGTGCCAGCAGCGCGCGGCGCGGGGTGGGGGAGACCCAGTACTTC.

V and J are TRBV9 and TRBJ1-2, with 7 bases that match TRBD1. CDR1 SGDLS and CDR2 YYNGEE come from the germline V gene. The J segment lost 5 bases and the V segment lost 4 bases, leaving 8 bases of the junction unmatched. The CDR3 spans 14 residues. CDR3 coding DNA: TGTGCCAGCAGCCGGACGGGGACAGCTTATGGCTACACCTTC. It translates to CASSRTGTAYGYTF.

V and J are TRBV29-1 and TRBJ2-3; D is perhaps TRBD1 (5 bases). The CDR3 length is 14 residues. Germline V CDR1 and CDR2: SQVTM, ANQGSEA. V dropped 5 bases and J dropped 0 bases, with 12 bases sitting between them. CDR3 DNA: TGCAGCGTTTCCTCCAGGGTTAGCACAGATACGCAGTATTTT. Amino acid sequence: CSVSSRVSTDTQYF.

V gene TRBV3-1 (or the pseudogene TRBV3-2) combines with J gene TRBJ2-7, with 7 positions matching TRBD2. V trimming: 4 bases; J trimming: 7 bases; junction bases outside the gene matches: 7. CDR3 length: 13 residues. Germline loops: CDR1 LGHDT, CDR2 YNNKEL (reference sequence). CDR3 amino acids: CASSLVREGEQYF. The CDR3 coding sequence is TGTGCCAGCAGCCTAGTCAGGGAGGGGGAGCAGTACTTC.

The V call is TRBV7-9, the J call TRBJ1-1; D might be TRBD1 (5 bases). Germline V gene sequence: CDR1 SEHNR, CDR2 FQNEAQ (reference sequence). V was shortened by 2 bases and J by 0 bases, with 16 bases between the two germline ends. The CDR3 is 17 amino acids. The CDR3 sequence: CASSLISQGHMNTEAFF. The CDR3, as DNA: TGTGCCAGCAGCTTAATCTCGCAGGGCCACATGAACACTGAAGCTTTCTTT.